This passage covers 27 T cell receptor beta chains from one sample sequenced in a study of CD8 T cells in Susac syndrome. Random hexamers were used to reverse transcribe about 0.5 to 1 ug of RNA. TCRdb re-called the immunoSEQ multiplex PCR reads through MiXCR, storing one row per CDR3 protein. The table lists some 250,000 distinct CDR3 sequences, approximately 95% of them singletons. The specimen was CD4+ T cells from PBMCs. The receptors were gathered from a human donor with Susac syndrome.

The chain recombines TRBV6-9 with TRBJ2-7; D might be TRBD1 or TRBD2, each matching 5 bases. CDR1 and CDR2 from the germline V gene are MNHGY and SVAAGI. V lost 5 bases and J 0 bases, leaving 17 bases between the germline ends. There are 16 residues in the CDR3. The CDR3 sequence: CASSQKRDLSSYEQYF. CDR3 in DNA: TGTGCCAGCAGTCAAAAAAGGGACCTTAGCTCCTACGAGCAGTACTTC.

The chain combines TRBV29-1 with TRBJ2-5, with D perhaps matching TRBD1 or TRBD2 (5 bases each). This CDR3 contains 13 residues. Germline loops: CDR1 SQVTM, CDR2 ANQGSEA. V was clipped by 0 bases and J by 5 bases, with 10 bases between them. DNA for the CDR3: TGCAGCGTTGAAGAGTGGGGGAGCGAGACCCAGTACTTC. Its protein product is CSVEEWGSETQYF.

The chain couples TRBV4-1 to TRBJ2-1, with no clear D. Trimming took 0 bases from V and 0 from J, leaving 12 bases between them. The CDR3 loop spans 17 amino acids. Looked up from germline, CDR1 is MGHRA and CDR2 is YSYEKL. CDR3 loop: CASSQDSRRSSYNEQFF. The CDR3, as DNA: TGCGCCAGCAGCCAAGATAGTCGGCGGAGCTCCTACAATGAGCAGTTCTTC.

The J gene is TRBJ1-2, the V gene TRBV25-1; 7 bases line up with TRBD1. V trimming: 8 bases; J trimming: 5 bases; junction bases outside the gene matches: 14. The CDR3 length is 15 residues. Germline CDR1 MGHDK, CDR2 SYGVNS. The CDR3 region has the DNA TGTGCCAGCGGAGCCCCAACCGGGACAGCTTATGGCTACACCTTC. Its protein product is CASGAPTGTAYGYTF.

The chain couples TRBV6-6 to TRBJ2-1, with 11 bases matching TRBD2. Germline loops: CDR1 MNHNY, CDR2 SVGAGI (reference sequence). This CDR3 region has 15 residues. Germline trimming cut 6 bases from V and 6 bases from J; bases unmatched to any gene: 7. Written as DNA, the CDR3 is TGTGCCAGCAGCATCGGGACTAGCGGTCGCAATGAGCAGTTCTTC. It specifies CASSIGTSGRNEQFF.

This clonotype has only a few counts. V and J are TRBV12-3 or TRBV12-4 and TRBJ2-6, with D possibly TRBD1 on 5 matching bases. This CDR3 is built from 15 residues. The V and J ends lost 6 bases and 1 base respectively, with 10 bases between them. The CDR3 sequence: CASRTRQSGANVLTF. The CDR3 DNA is TGTGCCAGCAGGACCCGACAGTCTGGGGCCAACGTCCTGACTTTC.

The chain couples TRBV4-1 to TRBJ1-2, with 9 bases fitting TRBD1. The ends lost 1 base at V and 0 bases at J; junction bases unmatched: 9. Germline CDR1 MGHRA, CDR2 YSYEKL. The CDR3 has 18 amino acids. The CDR3 is CASSQARDRERANYGYTF. CDR3 sequence (DNA): TGCGCCAGCAGCCAAGCCCGGGACAGGGAACGGGCTAACTATGGCTACACCTTC.

This rearrangement joins TRBV2 to TRBJ2-1; TRBD1 aligns across 10 bases. The V and J ends lost 8 bases and 4 bases, in that order; junction bases with no gene match: 2. The V gene's germline CDR1 is SNHLY and CDR2 FYNNEI. The CDR3 loop spans 13 amino acids. The CDR3 DNA reads as TGTGCCAGCGACAGGGGGCTGTACAATGAGCAGTTCTTC. Translated: CASDRGLYNEQFF.

The chain uses TRBV5-1 and TRBJ1-5; TRBD1 might be the D (5 bases). Trimming removed 0 bases from V and 5 bases from J, with 12 bases in between. Looked up from germline, CDR1 is SGHRS and CDR2 is YFSETQ. The CDR3 is 15 residues long. In nucleotides, the CDR3 is TGCGCCAGCAGCTTGGGTTCAGGGCCCTATCAGCCCCAGCATTTT. As protein: CASSLGSGPYQPQHF.

This clonotype is a singleton in its sample. CDR3 DNA sequence: TGTGCCAGCAGCTTAGTGGTAGCGGGAGTGAACGGGGAGCTGTTTTTT. Its translation is CASSLVVAGVNGELFF. V and J are TRBV7-6 and TRBJ2-2; 9 bases match TRBD2. Germline trimming cut 1 base from V and 7 bases from J; bases unmatched to any gene: 7. This CDR3 is built from 16 residues. Germline lookup yields CDR1 SGHVS and CDR2 FNYEAQ.

The V and J genes are TRBV12-3 or TRBV12-4 and TRBJ2-1, with D unclear. The length of the CDR3 is 13 residues. Trimming took off 7 bases at V and 1 base at J, with 8 bases between the two ends. In DNA form, the CDR3 reads TGTGCCAGCACCTGGGATTCCTACAATGAGCAGTTCTTC. Translation: CASTWDSYNEQFF.

This chain links TRBV15 with TRBJ2-2, with D unresolved. CDR1 is LNHNV, CDR2 YYDKDF, per germline (reference sequence). The CDR3 extends over 16 amino acids. The V gene lost 1 base and the J gene lost 1 base, with 10 bases spanning the gap. This chain's CDR3 is CATSRVGLQNTGELFF. CDR3 DNA sequence: TGTGCCACCAGCAGAGTAGGGCTCCAGAACACCGGGGAGCTGTTTTTT.

V and J are TRBV14 and TRBJ2-1; D remains ambiguous. In germline, CDR1 is SGHDN, CDR2 FVKESK. This CDR3 has 17 amino acids. V lost 4 bases and J 5 bases, leaving 21 bases between the germline ends. In DNA, the CDR3 is TGTGCCAGCAGCCCGAGACCGGGTCCCAGCCTGGACAATGAGCAGTTCTTC. The encoded protein is CASSPRPGPSLDNEQFF. Filled out from reference TRBV14 and TRBJ2-1, the complete variable domain reads EAGVTQFPSHSVIEKGQTVTLRCDPISGHDNLYWYRRVMGKEIKFLLHFVKESKQDESGMPNNRFLAERTGGTYSTLKVQPAELEDSGVYFCASSPRPGPSLDNEQFFGPGTRLTVL.

This chain uses TRBV20-1 with TRBJ2-3; D remains ambiguous. The CDR3 sequence is 20 residues long. Trimming took 1 base from V and 0 from J, leaving 26 bases between them. CDR1 is DFQATT, CDR2 SNEGSKA, per germline (reference sequence). The CDR3 protein is CSARAQSQMAAWISTDTQYF. CDR3 in DNA: TGCAGTGCTAGAGCCCAATCTCAAATGGCCGCGTGGATTAGCACAGATACGCAGTATTTT.

The gene calls are TRBV28 and TRBJ1-5; TRBD1 is a possible D gene (6 bases). The germline CDR1 and CDR2 sequences are MDHEN and SYDVKM. This CDR3 is 16 amino acids long. Trimming removed 6 bases from V and 1 base from J, with 16 bases in between. CDR3 sequence: CASRKQGHGSNQPQHF. Written as DNA, the CDR3 is TGTGCCAGCAGGAAGCAGGGACATGGGAGCAATCAGCCCCAGCATTTT.

The V call is TRBV20-1, the J call TRBJ2-7; D possibly corresponds to TRBD2 (6 bases). V was cut by 8 bases and J by 2 bases, with 13 bases left in between. Germline V gene sequence: CDR1 DFQATT, CDR2 SNEGSKA (reference sequence). The CDR3 is 12 amino acids. This chain's CDR3 is CSTKSGAYEQYF. The CDR3 DNA reads as TGCAGTACAAAGTCGGGAGCCTACGAGCAGTACTTC.

The rearrangement uses TRBV7-2 and TRBJ1-2; D is perhaps TRBD1 (5 bases). The CDR3 is made up of 14 amino acids. V gave up 5 bases and J gave up 8 bases, with 18 bases separating them. In germline, CDR1 is SGHTA, CDR2 FQGNSA. The CDR3 sequence is CASSPGAQGRGYTF. In DNA, the CDR3 is TGTGCCAGCAGCCCCGGGGCCCAAGGTCGGGGCTACACCTTC. Full variable domain (missing parts from reference TRBV7-2 and TRBJ1-2): GAGVSQSPSNKVTEKGKDVELRCDPISGHTALYWYRQSLGQGLEFLIYFQGNSAPDKSGLPSDRFSAERTGGSVSTLTIQRTQQEDSAVYLCASSPGAQGRGYTFGSGTRLTVV.

The chain joins TRBV9 to TRBJ1-2, with D unclear. V gave up 3 bases and J gave up 5 bases, with 17 bases separating them. CDR1 and CDR2 (germline): SGDLS, YYNGEE. The CDR3 runs 15 residues. The CDR3 DNA is TGTGCCAGCAGCGCCCAAGGGCCGGCACCTTATGGCTACACCTTC. Translated: CASSAQGPAPYGYTF.

This chain uses TRBV30 with TRBJ2-7; TRBD1 might be the D (6 bases). The length of the CDR3 is 14 residues. The germline gives CDR1 GTSNPN, CDR2 SVGIG (reference sequence). Trimming removed 2 bases at V and 7 bases at J, with 18 bases between. The CDR3 nucleotides read TGTGCCTGGAGTTTTTTGCAGGGGACGGGTGAGCAGTACTTC. It yields the protein CAWSFLQGTGEQYF.

The chain is built from TRBV29-1 and TRBJ2-7; D is possibly TRBD1 or TRBD2 (5 bases each). The germline CDR1 and CDR2 sequences are SQVTM and ANQGSEA. V was clipped by 8 bases and J by 5 bases, with 16 bases between them. The CDR3 runs 12 residues. CDR3 coding DNA: TGCAGCTCAAGGGACCGGGACCACGAGCAGTACTTC. The encoded protein is CSSRDRDHEQYF.

The rearrangement uses TRBV6-5 and TRBJ2-1; a weak D match, TRBD1 (5 bases). The CDR3 totals 17 residues. Germline V gives CDR1 MNHEY, CDR2 SVGAGI. V shed 0 bases and J shed 3 bases, with 15 bases lying between them. The CDR3 spells CASSYSGARNNYNEQFF. As DNA, the CDR3 is TGTGCCAGCAGTTACTCAGGGGCCCGTAATAACTACAATGAGCAGTTCTTC.

The chain links TRBV3-1 to TRBJ2-3, with 10 bases fitting TRBD1. CDR1 is LGHDT, CDR2 YNNKEL, per germline (reference sequence). Trimming took 6 bases from V and 2 from J; bases not matched to a gene: 8. CDR3 length: 16 amino acids. Here the CDR3 reads CASRRDRGTITDTQYF. The CDR3 DNA reads TGTGCCAGCAGACGGGACAGGGGTACTATCACAGATACGCAGTATTTT.

This clonotype was detected only once. The chain uses TRBV29-1 and TRBJ1-1; no reliable D call. The ends were cut back, 4 bases at V and 0 bases at J, with 18 bases in the middle. The CDR3 has 16 amino acids. CDR1 is SQVTM and CDR2 is ANQGSEA in the germline V gene. Written as DNA, the CDR3 is TGCAGCGTTGTTTTAATTGGGATTCGGATGAACACTGAAGCTTTCTTT. Translated: CSVVLIGIRMNTEAFF.

V usage is TRBV4-1 and J usage is TRBJ2-6; no firm D call. With 4 bases removed from V and 1 base from J, the gap between germline ends came to 5 bases. This CDR3 has 14 amino acids. CDR1 and CDR2 from the germline V gene are MGHRA and YSYEKL. The DNA for the CDR3 is TGCGCCAGCAGCCCAGAATCTGGGGCCAACGTCCTGACTTTC. Translating it yields CASSPESGANVLTF.

This chain connects TRBV29-1 to TRBJ2-1; 7 nucleotides match TRBD1. Per germline, CDR1 SQVTM and CDR2 ANQGSEA. V lost 7 bases, J lost 6 bases, and 6 bases stayed unmatched. There are 12 residues in the CDR3. The CDR3 coding sequence is TGCAGCGACAGGGGACCTTTCAATGAGCAGTTCTTC. Encoded protein: CSDRGPFNEQFF.

The chain combines TRBV5-6 with TRBJ1-2; TRBD1 is a possible D gene (5 bases). V was pared by 4 bases and J by 5 bases, with 27 bases between. In germline, CDR1 is SGHDT, CDR2 YYEEEE. The CDR3 is 18 residues long. The chain's CDR3 is CASSPIMTVPKRAYGYTF. The CDR3 DNA is TGTGCCAGCAGCCCCATTATGACAGTTCCTAAAAGGGCATATGGCTACACCTTC.

The rearrangement uses TRBV28 and TRBJ2-2; 10 bases map to TRBD1. Germline V gene data show CDR1 as MDHEN and CDR2 as SYDVKM. CDR3 length equals 16 residues. With 2 bases clipped from V and 3 bases from J, the junction kept 3 bases outside the gene matches. The CDR3 loop is CASSLGGQGYTGELFF. In DNA, the CDR3 is TGTGCCAGCAGTTTAGGGGGACAGGGGTACACCGGGGAGCTGTTTTTT.